Detailed here is one TCR beta chain. No cognate antigen has been identified for it. Base qualities are not at hand, and no much larger clone is one base apart. These data are taken from a study of T cell responses to AZD1222 COVID-19 vaccine (dated by TCRdb to the early 2020s). Study-level background: AZD1222 recipients given second doses at about 4 weeks or at about 12 weeks were pooled, since spike-specific TCR depth and breadth were not found to differ between the two schedules. A total of about 230 trial participants underwent TCR sequencing, of whom some 210 received two doses of AZD1222 and about 25 received two doses of the MenACWY control vaccine. Trial participants were enrolled by age into subgroups of 18-55, 56-69 and 70-plus years, and about 150, 27 and 61 TCR-sequenced participants, respectively, were included in these subgroups.

The CDR3 regions of human TCRbeta chains were subjected to immunosequencing. Per the authors' processing: Repertoire TCRs were checked for matches against a reference library of SARS-CoV-2-specific TCRs that had been generated using the MIRA antigen-specificity platform. Breadth meant the fraction of unique TCRs that were SARS-CoV-2-associated, whereas depth meant the fraction of total T cells that were SARS-CoV-2-associated. Each spike-specific TCR was assigned to its reactive spike region and to a CD4 or CD8 class using the MIRA data. Log10-transformed breadth and depth values were compared by one-way ANOVA with Sidak's multiple comparisons tests. As stored in TCRdb, this immuneACCESS dataset retains in-frame rearrangements with V and J assigned. A fraction of the clones does not appear; measured against another copy, unresolved V genes explain less than half of the discrepancy, and the remainder lacks a known reason. Clonal size and the V and J genes are those of that table, whereas D and trimming came from the DNA. The sample table contains some 200,000 clones; only one count was recorded for about 90% of them. Clones ranked in the top ten supply roughly 6% of the sample.

General study outcomes and caveats: Epitopes outside the regions mutated in the B.1.351 and B.1.1.7 variants were reportedly recognized by nearly half of the unique spike-specific TCRs. Because no samples from the day 14 peak response were available, repertoires could be characterized only after the peak T cell response. Participants were mostly white British and included more females than males, and it was suggested by the authors that clonal diversity may have been underestimated. The whole spike protein was spanned by vaccine-associated CD4 TCRs, and dominant responses were seen in regions 160-218 and 743-854. A significant rise in spike-specific TCR breadth and depth was observed after two AZD1222 doses relative to day 0 and relative to MenACWY recipients. Conclusions about previously exposed vaccinees were limited because only 5 or 6 AZD1222 recipients were SARS-CoV-2 seropositive at baseline. In the small 56-69-year group, the increase in depth fell short of significance, most likely because of low power.

The time point label here, explained by the study, means: baseline before first vaccination. Vaccinee samples were obtained from the UK trials COV001 and COV002, which included a single-blind randomized controlled phase 2/3 trial of AZD1222 (ChAdOx1 nCoV-19) in healthy adults. Trial participant PBMC samples were collected at day 0 and day 28 after the second dose for TCRbeta chain sequencing. CDR1 LNHDA and CDR2 SQIVND are derived from the germline V gene (reference sequence). The CDR3 runs 15 residues from the cysteine to the phenylalanine. Only CDR3 DNA remains: 45 bases, in frame from the first base. Germline trimming: 4 bases from V, 4 bases from J; junction bases outside gene matches: 9.

This receptor was taken from an adult in good health. The rearranged chain carries TRBV19 and TRBJ2-7; TRBD2 aligns with 8 central bases. Sequences were derived from peripheral blood, sampled on day 0 of AZD1222 vaccination. This receptor has the CDR3 CASSTEAGVGYEQYF. The DNA sequence is as follows: TGTGCCAGTAGTACCGAAGCGGGAGTGGGGTACGAGCAGTACTTC.